These 12 T cell receptor beta chains originate from one sample sequenced in a study of IL-17A CD8 T cells in psoriatic arthritis synovium. Magnetically isolated CD3+ T cells were stimulated more than 1.2 hours with PMA and ionomycin. Synovial fluid was aspirated from actively inflamed joints of psoriatic arthritis patients. The repertoire was sequenced with immunoSEQ multiplex PCR; TCRdb's copy has only in-frame clones and lacks some. This table has 2,000 or so clones, 72% appearing once. Material: IFN-gamma+ CD8+ T cells from synovial fluid. The subset is: IL-17A-IFNgamma+ memory CD8+ (Tc1) cells. The receptor source for this set is a human donor with psoriatic arthritis.

The chain links TRBV5-6 to TRBJ2-7; a possible D gene is TRBD1 (6 bases). This CDR3 region has 14 residues. Germline V gives CDR1 SGHDT, CDR2 YYEEEE. Trimming stripped 3 bases from V and 0 bases from J, with 10 bases between. CDR3 residues: CASSSQGYSYEQYV. In nucleotides, the CDR3 is TGTGCCAGCAGCTCACAGGGATACTCCTACGAGCAGTACGTC.

This clone was counted only a few times. The V and J genes are TRBV5-3 and TRBJ1-4; D remains unclear. TRBV5-3 is an ORF, with its function uncertain. CDR3 size: 14 residues. V lost 2 bases and J 8 bases, leaving 13 bases between the germline ends. The CDR3 is CARSLLESEEKLFF. The CDR3 DNA follows: TGTGCCAGAAGCTTACTCGAATCGGAGGAAAAACTGTTTTTT.

The chain recombines TRBV27 with TRBJ2-7, with D unresolved. The V and J ends lost 6 bases and 0 bases respectively, with 9 bases between them. This CDR3 spans 13 amino acids. Germline loops: CDR1 MNHEY, CDR2 SMNVEV (reference sequence). CDR3 in amino acids: CASRNLYSYEQYF. CDR3 DNA: TGTGCCAGCAGGAATCTCTACTCCTACGAGCAGTACTTC.

V and J are TRBV10-2 and TRBJ1-1; TRBD1 might be the D (5 bases). V gave up 8 bases and J gave up 6 bases, with 13 bases separating them. CDR3 length equals 12 residues. CDR1 is WSHSY and CDR2 is SAAADI in the germline V gene. The CDR3 sequence: CASGSGFPEAFF. DNA for the CDR3: TGCGCCAGCGGCTCAGGGTTCCCTGAAGCTTTCTTT.

This clone has more than one count but fewer than ten. The chain couples TRBV28 to TRBJ2-1; weak D call: TRBD1 (5 bases). V was pared by 7 bases and J by 13 bases, with 14 bases between. Germline CDR1 and CDR2: MDHEN and SYDVKM. The CDR3 sequence is 11 residues long. The CDR3 loop reads CASTLGADQFF. In nucleotides, the CDR3 is TGTGCCAGCACCTTAGGGGCTGATCAGTTCTTC. Based on the CDR3 plus reference TRBV28 and TRBJ2-1, the full variable domain is DVKVTQSSRYLVKRTGEKVFLECVQDMDHENMFWYRQDPGLGLRLIYFSYDVKMKEKGDIPEGYSVSREKKERFSLILESASTNQTSMYLCASTLGADQFFGPGTRLTVL.

This clone is large in the sample. This chain connects TRBV6-4 to TRBJ2-7, with 8 nucleotides matching TRBD1. From germline, CDR1 is MRHNA and CDR2 SNTAGT. This CDR3 spans 14 amino acids. V lost 8 bases, J lost 4 bases, and 10 bases stayed unmatched. CDR3 sequence: CASGDRGRAYEQYV. The CDR3 region has the DNA TGTGCCAGCGGAGACAGGGGTCGAGCGTACGAGCAGTACGTC.

This clone is large in the sample. This chain links TRBV14 with TRBJ1-4; TRBD1 aligns across 8 bases. This CDR3 is 17 amino acids long. With V trimmed by 0 bases and J by 6 bases, 9 bases remained unmatched. Germline-derived CDR1 and CDR2 are SGHDN and FVKESK. CDR3: CASSQDSVSGGDEKLFF. CDR3 in DNA: TGTGCCAGCAGCCAAGATTCAGTGTCAGGGGGCGATGAAAAACTGTTTTTT.

V and J are TRBV27 and TRBJ2-1, with 12 bases identical to TRBD2. The germline CDR1 and CDR2 sequences are MNHEY and SMNVEV (reference sequence). CDR3 length: 16 amino acids. The ends lost 5 bases at V and 3 bases at J; junction bases unmatched: 5. The CDR3 sequence: CASSTRTSGNYNEQFF. CDR3 nucleotides: TGTGCCAGCAGTACACGGACTAGCGGGAACTACAATGAGCAGTTCTTC.

The chain carries TRBV7-9 and TRBJ2-1; 9 nucleotides align to TRBD2. The CDR3 covers 18 residues. Per the germline V gene, CDR1 is SEHNR and CDR2 is FQNEAQ (reference sequence). The V and J ends lost 3 bases and 5 bases, in that order; junction bases with no gene match: 14. The CDR3 DNA is TGTGCCAGCAGCTTCCCCCCAACCGGGACTAGCCGGGACAATGAGCAGTTCTTC. This codes for CASSFPPTGTSRDNEQFF.

This sequence joins TRBV7-8 and TRBJ2-3, with 7 bases identical to TRBD2. CDR1 is SGHVS, CDR2 FQNEAQ, per germline. The CDR3 runs to 15 residues. V was pared by 2 bases and J by 4 bases, with 6 bases of the junction left unmatched. This CDR3 is CASSLSGLVSDTQYF. As DNA, the CDR3 is TGTGCCAGCAGCTTATCCGGACTAGTTTCAGATACGCAGTATTTT.

The chain recombines TRBV19 with TRBJ1-1; D is unclear. CDR3 size: 13 residues. Trimming shortened V by 4 bases and J by 0 bases, and 6 bases separated the two germline ends. Germline values: CDR1 LNHDA, CDR2 SQIVND (reference sequence). CDR3 coding DNA: TGTGCCAGTAGTACGACATTGAACACTGAAGCTTTCTTT. The encoded protein is CASSTTLNTEAFF.

The chain links TRBV14 to TRBJ1-1; a possible D gene is TRBD1 (5 bases). The CDR3 runs 13 residues. Germline loops: CDR1 SGHDN, CDR2 FVKESK. V was pared by 1 base and J by 5 bases, with 8 bases between. The CDR3 DNA is TGTGCCAGCAGCCAAGGGGGGATAACTGAAGCTTTCTTT. Translation gives CASSQGGITEAFF.